This TCR beta chain was observed in a study of blood T cell repertoires in COVID-19. Overall study: Acute and convalescent COVID-19 specimens originated in the United States, Italy and Spain.

As originally analysed: Amplification with reference gene primers provided the estimates of nucleated cell counts. Assay used: immunoSEQ multiplex PCR; TCRdb lists only in-frame clones, some missing. V, J and clone size are those of that table, while D and trimming were read from the DNA. The data hold approximately 140,000 clones, with roughly 80% observed a single time. The CDR3 has 16 amino acids. V was cut by 0 bases and J by 5 bases, with 17 bases left in between. Per the germline V gene, CDR1 is SGHKS and CDR2 is YYEKEE (reference sequence). The sequenced sample consisted of peripheral blood. The gene calls are TRBV5-5 and TRBJ2-5; TRBD2 is a possible D gene (5 bases). This clonotype was sampled from a man aged 60 to 75 with acute or convalescent COVID-19. Here the CDR3 reads CASSLAAQGLGETQYF. For the CDR3, the DNA is TGTGCCAGCAGCTTGGCCGCCCAAGGACTTGGGGAGACCCAGTACTTC.